These T cell receptor beta chains were read from a single sample in a study of blood T cell repertoires in COVID-19. The assay was immunoSEQ multiplex PCR, and TCRdb's table has in-frame clones only and misses some. The sample gives about 190,000 clones, 70% to 90% of which show up once; 1.1% is in the top ten. Sequenced sample: peripheral blood. Every receptor here comes from a man aged 25 to 40 with acute or convalescent COVID-19. Each CDR3 is given with its conserved first and last residue. The D gene is left open where the match is weak.

j_call d_call v_call cdr3_aa cdr3_nt
TRBJ1-5 NA TRBV28 CASSFWDTDNSRPQHF TGTGCCAGCAGTTTCTGGGACACGGACAATTCGCGGCCCCAGCATTTT
TRBJ2-1 TRBD1 TRBV11-1 CASSSDRGGNEQFF TGTGCCAGCAGCTCGGACAGGGGAGGCAATGAGCAGTTCTTC
TRBJ1-2 TRBD1 TRBV6-5 CASSRTGGGGYGYTF TGTGCCAGCAGCCGGACAGGGGGGGGTGGCTATGGCTACACCTTC
TRBJ2-7 TRBD1 TRBV6-6 CASSYSGTENYEQYF TGTGCCAGCAGTTACTCCGGGACAGAAAACTACGAGCAGTACTTC
TRBJ2-2 TRBD2 TRBV3-1/TRBV3-2 CASSRVTSRRTGELFF TGTGCCAGCAGTCGTGTGACTAGCCGTCGCACCGGGGAGCTGTTTTTT
TRBJ1-1 NA TRBV7-9 CASSFLSGGNTEAFF TGTGCCAGCAGCTTTTTGTCCGGCGGGAACACTGAAGCTTTCTTT
TRBJ2-5 NA TRBV28 CASSLLRRQGSTWYF TGTGCCAGCAGTTTGCTCCGAAGGCAGGGAAGTACCTGGTACTTC
TRBJ1-6 TRBD1 TRBV6-5 CATSATTGVGSPLHF TGTGCCACCAGCGCCACTACAGGGGTTGGGTCACCCCTCCACTTT
TRBJ2-6 NA TRBV27 CASSPLSGANVLTF TGTGCCAGCAGCCCATTGTCAGGGGCCAACGTCCTGACTTTC
TRBJ1-5 NA TRBV28 CASSPQGQPQHF TGTGCCAGCAGTCCTCAGGGTCAGCCCCAGCATTTT
TRBJ1-5 TRBD1 TRBV15 CAATRSPGQGWRLWGPQHF TGTGCCGCGACCCGGTCCCCCGGACAGGGTTGGAGACTCTGGGGGCCCCAGCATTTT
TRBJ1-1 NA TRBV6-2/TRBV6-3 CASSRAGLMNTEAFF TGTGCCAGCAGCAGGGCAGGGCTCATGAACACTGAAGCTTTCTTT
TRBJ2-1 TRBD2 TRBV7-2 CASSKTSVYNEQFF TGTGCCAGCAGCAAGACTAGCGTCTACAATGAGCAGTTCTTC
TRBJ2-7 TRBD2 TRBV30 CAWNLREGREQYF TGTGCCTGGAACTTGCGGGAGGGCCGCGAGCAGTACTTC
TRBJ1-2 NA TRBV13 CASRKGGEDYGYTF TGTGCCAGCAGGAAAGGGGGGGAGGACTATGGCTACACCTTC
TRBJ1-5 NA TRBV6-6 CASSHGGQWNQPQHF TGTGCCAGCAGTCACGGAGGACAGTGGAATCAGCCCCAGCATTTT